One sample yielded the 25 T cell receptor beta chains listed below, sequenced in a study of blood T cell repertoires in COVID-19. The repertoire was sequenced with immunoSEQ multiplex PCR; TCRdb's copy has only in-frame clones and lacks some. The sample consists of some 98,000 clones, 82% of them appearing once. The sequenced sample consisted of peripheral blood. Receptor source: a man in his 70s with active or convalescent COVID-19.

The V call is TRBV10-3, the J call TRBJ1-2, with TRBD1 matching over 8 bases. The V and J ends lost 10 bases and 5 bases, in that order; junction bases with no gene match: 9. Germline assignment: CDR1 ENHRY and CDR2 SYGVKD. The CDR3 covers 13 residues. CDR3 in DNA: TGTGCCACCACGACAGGGGTGAGGTATGGCTACACCTTC. Protein product: CATTTGVRYGYTF.

The chain has TRBV20-1 and TRBJ1-5, with a possible D match to TRBD1 (5 bases). This CDR3 is 11 amino acids long. V dropped 5 bases and J dropped 11 bases, with 13 bases sitting between them. Looked up from germline, CDR1 is DFQATT and CDR2 is SNEGSKA (reference sequence). The CDR3 DNA sequence: TGCAGTGCTTCAGGGTTAGGGTCCCAGCATTTT. This codes for CSASGLGSQHF.

This sequence joins TRBV9 and TRBJ2-7; 10 positions agree with TRBD2. Germline assignment: CDR1 SGDLS and CDR2 YYNGEE. The V segment lost 0 bases and the J segment 3 bases; nucleotides outside the gene matches: 3. The CDR3 extends over 15 amino acids. CDR3 residues: CASSVGPSGGYEQYF. CDR3 DNA sequence: TGTGCCAGCAGCGTAGGTCCTAGCGGGGGCTACGAGCAGTACTTC.

V gene TRBV5-1 combines with J gene TRBJ1-6, with TRBD1 identical over 9 bases. CDR1 SGHRS and CDR2 YFSETQ come from the germline V gene. This CDR3 comprises 17 residues. The trim removed 3 bases at V and 11 bases at J, leaving 15 bases unmatched. As DNA, the CDR3 is TGCGCCAGCAGCTCACAGGGGGCCGGTGAGTCCTTGGCACCCCTCCACTTT. Translation gives CASSSQGAGESLAPLHF.

This chain joins TRBV9 and TRBJ2-7; 7 nucleotides agree with TRBD1. The V and J ends lost 3 bases and 4 bases, in that order; junction bases with no gene match: 4. The CDR3 loop spans 13 amino acids. From germline, CDR1 is SGDLS and CDR2 YYNGEE. CDR3 residues: CASSAGQEYEQYF. The CDR3 nucleotides read TGTGCCAGCAGCGCCGGACAGGAATACGAGCAGTACTTC.

The chain employs TRBV2 and TRBJ1-2; 7 bases match TRBD1. This CDR3 is 14 amino acids long. The germline V gene encodes CDR1 SNHLY and CDR2 FYNNEI. V shed 6 bases and J 4 bases; nucleotides not matched to a gene: 8. In DNA, the CDR3 is TGTGCCAGCAGAGGAACAGGGGCAGGCTATGGCTACACCTTC. It specifies CASRGTGAGYGYTF.

This chain joins TRBV10-1 and TRBJ1-1; D perhaps matches TRBD1 (6 bases). V was pared by 4 bases and J by 4 bases, with 10 bases between. CDR3 length equals 13 residues. CDR1 and CDR2 (germline): WNHNN, SYGVQD (reference sequence). CDR3 in DNA: TGCGCCAGCAGTGTGGGGGCGATCACTGAAGCTTTCTTT. Its translation is CASSVGAITEAFF.

The V gene is TRBV3-1 (or the pseudogene TRBV3-2), the J gene TRBJ2-4; maybe TRBD2 (5 bases). This CDR3 has 13 residues. Trimming removed 0 bases from V and 9 bases from J, with 9 bases in between. Germline CDR1 reads LGHDT; CDR2 reads YNNKEL (reference sequence). CDR3 amino acids: CASSQDSEGIQYF. The CDR3 coding sequence is TGTGCCAGCAGCCAAGATTCAGAGGGCATTCAGTACTTC.

This chain connects TRBV29-1 to TRBJ2-3; D unclear. CDR1 and CDR2 from the germline V gene are SQVTM and ANQGSEA. V lost 6 bases to trimming and J lost 4 bases, with 8 bases between them. This CDR3 region has 11 residues. Written as DNA, the CDR3 is TGCAGCGTGGAATATTCAGATACGCAGTATTTT. This translates into CSVEYSDTQYF.

This sequence joins TRBV18 and TRBJ2-1, with D perhaps matching TRBD1 (7 bases). CDR3 length: 14 amino acids. The V end was cut by 2 bases, the J end by 10 bases, with 15 bases between. Germline V gives CDR1 KGHSH, CDR2 LQKENI. CDR3 sequence: CASSPGGGRSEQFF. CDR3 bases: TGTGCCAGCTCACCAGGAGGGGGCCGGTCAGAGCAGTTCTTC.

The genes are TRBV6-5 and TRBJ1-6; D might be TRBD1 (5 bases). CDR3 length: 16 residues. Germline V CDR1 and CDR2: MNHEY, SVGAGI. The V end lost 2 bases, the J end lost 5 bases, and 13 bases lay between the germline ends. The CDR3 reads CASSYQARANNSPLHF. The DNA of the CDR3 is TGTGCCAGCAGTTACCAGGCCAGGGCGAATAATTCACCCCTCCACTTT.

The CDR3 region is CASTTDRGTYEQYF. In DNA, the CDR3 is TGTGCCAGCACCACGGACAGGGGAACCTACGAGCAGTACTTC. This rearrangement joins TRBV6-5 to TRBJ2-7; TRBD1 matches 9 bases. Germline lookup yields CDR1 MNHEY and CDR2 SVGAGI. With V trimmed by 7 bases and J by 2 bases, 6 bases remained unmatched. CDR3 length equals 14 residues.

For the CDR3, the DNA is TGTGCCACCAGCAGAGGAGGTAGTGGTCATAGCAATCAGCCCCAGCATTTT. It yields the protein CATSRGGSGHSNQPQHF. The chain couples TRBV15 to TRBJ1-5; D ambiguous. CDR3 size: 17 residues. Trimming shortened V by 1 base and J by 0 bases, and 13 bases separated the two germline ends. Germline V gene lookup returns CDR1 LNHNV and CDR2 YYDKDF (reference sequence).

This chain uses TRBV7-9 with TRBJ2-1, with TRBD2 matching over 9 bases. Germline CDR1 is SEHNR and CDR2 is FQNEAQ (reference sequence). J gave up 4 bases and V 1 base, and 11 bases lay outside the gene matches. The length of the CDR3 is 18 residues. The CDR3, as DNA: TGTGCCAGCAGCTTAGGTTCAAGACTAGCGGCCTTATACAATGAGCAGTTCTTC. Amino acids: CASSLGSRLAALYNEQFF.

The table lists this clone with a few counts. Other DNA sequences of this sample code for an identical CDR3. This sequence joins TRBV6-5 and TRBJ1-1; TRBD1 matches 10 bases. Germline V gives CDR1 MNHEY, CDR2 SVGAGI. This CDR3 contains 15 residues. V lost 5 bases, J lost 1 base, and 4 bases stayed unmatched. The DNA for the CDR3 is TGTGCCAGCAGTCCCAGGGACAGGGGGAACACTGAAGCTTTCTTT. Its protein product is CASSPRDRGNTEAFF.

The J gene is TRBJ1-2, the V gene TRBV23-1; no firm D call. TRBV23-1 carries the ORF label, with uncertain function. This CDR3 spans 12 amino acids. Deletions cut 3 bases from V and 4 bases from J, with 6 bases between. CDR3 DNA sequence: TGCGCCAGCAGTCACCCCAGCTATGGCTACACCTTC. As protein: CASSHPSYGYTF.

The rearrangement joins TRBV5-1 to TRBJ2-5; 10 bases are a match to TRBD2. The CDR3 has 16 amino acids. The germline CDR1 and CDR2 sequences are SGHRS and YFSETQ. V lost 4 bases to trimming and J lost 5 bases; unmatched junction nucleotides: 11. CDR3 in DNA: TGCGCCAGCAGCATGAGGAGCGGGGGGGCCGGGGAGACCCAGTACTTC. Translated, it gives CASSMRSGGAGETQYF. Complete variable domain (other parts from reference TRBV5-1 and TRBJ2-5): KAGVTQTPRYLIKTRGQQVTLSCSPISGHRSVSWYQQTPGQGLQFLFEYFSETQRNKGNFPGRFSGRQFSNSRSEMNVSTLELGDSALYLCASSMRSGGAGETQYFGPGTRLLVL.

J is TRBJ1-2 and V is TRBV15, with TRBD1 matching 8 bases. The V and J ends lost 3 bases and 2 bases, in that order; junction bases with no gene match: 5. This CDR3 is 15 amino acids long. Germline V lookup: CDR1 LNHNV, CDR2 YYDKDF (reference sequence). The CDR3 here is CATSSGRTGNYGYTF. For the CDR3, the DNA is TGTGCCACCAGCAGCGGCCGGACAGGGAACTATGGCTACACCTTC.

The chain joins TRBV5-6 to TRBJ2-7; D is unresolved. CDR3 length: 11 residues. Per germline, CDR1 SGHDT and CDR2 YYEEEE. The V gene lost 0 bases and the J gene lost 6 bases, with 4 bases spanning the gap. DNA for the CDR3: TGTGCCAGCAGCTTGGAGAGCGAGCAGTACTTC. Residues: CASSLESEQYF.

The V and J genes are TRBV10-1 and TRBJ2-1; 8 bases are shared with TRBD2. Germline CDR1 is WNHNN and CDR2 is SYGVQD (reference sequence). CDR3 length: 14 amino acids. The ends lost 5 bases at V and 4 bases at J; junction bases unmatched: 4. CDR3 residues: CASSLAGTYNEQFF. In DNA form, the CDR3 reads TGCGCCAGCAGTTTAGCGGGAACGTACAATGAGCAGTTCTTC.

The V call is TRBV11-3, the J call TRBJ2-5; D is perhaps TRBD2 (5 bases). The CDR3 length is 14 residues. Between the trimmed V and J ends, which lost 0 bases and 5 bases, there was a span of 10 bases. Germline V gene lookup returns CDR1 SGHNT and CDR2 YENEEA. DNA of the CDR3: TGTGCCAGCAGCTTAGACCGAGGGTCGGAGACCCAGTACTTC. Its translation: CASSLDRGSETQYF.

V usage is TRBV7-2 and J usage is TRBJ1-6; the match to TRBD1 covers 7 bases. V was pared by 5 bases and J by 7 bases, with 8 bases of the junction left unmatched. CDR1 SGHTA and CDR2 FQGNSA come from the germline V gene. CDR3 size: 15 residues. CDR3 sequence (DNA): TGTGCCAGCAGCCTATTAGGACAGGCAAATTCACCCCTCCACTTT. Amino acids: CASSLLGQANSPLHF.

The CDR3 reads CASSLRAGGQETQYF. Written as DNA, the CDR3 is TGTGCCAGCAGCTTACGAGCGGGGGGGCAAGAGACCCAGTACTTC. The V gene is TRBV11-3, the J gene TRBJ2-5, with 10 bases matching TRBD2. This CDR3 is 15 amino acids long. CDR1 SGHNT and CDR2 YENEEA come from the germline V gene. Unmatched junction bases numbered 2, after V lost 2 bases and J lost 2 bases.

V usage is TRBV7-2 and J usage is TRBJ1-3; no reliable D call. Trimming removed 5 bases from V and 4 bases from J, with 18 bases in between. The V gene's germline CDR1 is SGHTA and CDR2 FQGNSA. This CDR3 has 16 residues. The DNA of the CDR3 is TGTGCCAGCAGCGCGGCCGGGTCCCCAAGGGGAAACACCATATATTTT. Translated, it gives CASSAAGSPRGNTIYF.

J is TRBJ1-5 and V is TRBV7-2; TRBD1 might be the D (6 bases). The ends were cut back, 5 bases at V and 0 bases at J, with 14 bases in the middle. The CDR3 sequence is 16 residues long. Germline loops: CDR1 SGHTA, CDR2 FQGNSA. For the CDR3, the DNA is TGTGCCAGCAGCCTTCTGGACAGAAATAGCAATCAGCCCCAGCATTTT. Translating gives CASSLLDRNSNQPQHF.